A single sample is the source of the 16 T cell receptor beta chains below, sequenced in a study of blood T cell repertoires in COVID-19. Assay: immunoSEQ multiplex PCR; the TCRdb copy retains only in-frame clones and omits some. The sample lists 62,000 or so clones; about 86% were seen once. Sequenced sample: peripheral blood. The receptor set was obtained from a woman in her sixties or seventies with acute or convalescent COVID-19.

Only one count was recorded for this clone. CDR3 loop: CASSPTVTSSYNSPLHF. CDR3 DNA sequence: TGTGCCAGCAGCCCGACAGTAACAAGCTCCTATAATTCACCCCTCCACTTT. The chain uses TRBV7-2 and TRBJ1-6; TRBD1 is a possible D gene (5 bases). Trimming removed 5 bases from V and 0 bases from J, with 14 bases in between. The CDR3 length is 17 residues. Germline V CDR1 and CDR2: SGHTA, FQGNSA.

The chain links TRBV5-6 to TRBJ1-2; D is ambiguous. With 0 bases removed from V and 4 bases from J, the gap between germline ends came to 13 bases. The CDR3 is 15 residues long. Looked up from germline, CDR1 is SGHDT and CDR2 is YYEEEE. CDR3 nucleotide sequence: TGTGCCAGCAGCTTGGTTGCAGGAAAAACCTATGGCTACACCTTC. It yields the protein CASSLVAGKTYGYTF.

The chain uses TRBV3-1 (or the pseudogene TRBV3-2) and TRBJ1-2, with D unclear. The germline V gene has CDR1 LGHDT and CDR2 YNNKEL (reference sequence). CDR3 size: 13 residues. V was cut by 3 bases and J by 4 bases, with 9 bases left in between. CDR3 loop: CASSQTPGYGYTF. For the CDR3, the DNA is TGTGCCAGCAGCCAGACTCCGGGCTATGGCTACACCTTC.

This chain uses TRBV7-3 with TRBJ1-5, with 9 bases fitting TRBD1. The CDR3 has 16 amino acids. Per the germline V gene, CDR1 is SGHTA and CDR2 is FQGTGA. J gave up 6 bases and V 3 bases, and 9 bases lay outside the gene matches. The CDR3 is CASSFPSQGAAQPQHF. The CDR3 DNA is TGTGCCAGCAGCTTCCCGTCACAGGGGGCCGCTCAGCCCCAGCATTTT.

This clone appeared a few times. The chain is built from TRBV28 and TRBJ2-4; tentatively, D is TRBD2 (6 bases). Germline V gives CDR1 MDHEN, CDR2 SYDVKM. V lost 2 bases and J lost 10, with 12 bases in between. The length of the CDR3 is 13 residues. This CDR3 is CASSLRDLGIQYF. In DNA form, the CDR3 reads TGTGCCAGCAGTTTACGGGACTTAGGGATTCAGTACTTC.

The rearrangement uses TRBV30 and TRBJ1-2, with 10 bases that match TRBD1. Losses at the gene ends were 5 bases for V and 6 bases for J; bases not matched to a gene: 12. The germline V gene encodes CDR1 GTSNPN and CDR2 SVGIG (reference sequence). The length of the CDR3 is 15 residues. CDR3 region: CAWSRDRGEINGYTF. In DNA form, the CDR3 reads TGTGCCTGGTCCCGGGACAGGGGCGAGATAAATGGCTACACCTTC.

V usage is TRBV30 and J usage is TRBJ1-1, with D tentatively TRBD1 (6 bases). CDR3 length: 13 residues. V dropped 6 bases and J dropped 6 bases, with 17 bases sitting between them. The germline CDR1 and CDR2 sequences are GTSNPN and SVGIG (reference sequence). This CDR3 reads CACRTANNAEAFF. The CDR3 DNA reads as TGTGCCTGCAGGACAGCGAATAATGCTGAAGCTTTCTTT.

This sequence joins TRBV3-1 (or the pseudogene TRBV3-2) and TRBJ1-1; the match to TRBD1 covers 9 bases. The V segment lost 1 base and the J segment 6 bases; nucleotides outside the gene matches: 6. This CDR3 region has 15 residues. Germline V gene data show CDR1 as LGHDT and CDR2 as YNNKEL (reference sequence). The CDR3 spells CASSQGTGAMSEAFF. In nucleotides, the CDR3 is TGTGCCAGCAGCCAAGGGACAGGGGCGATGTCTGAAGCTTTCTTT.

V is TRBV7-2 and J is TRBJ2-3, with 8 bases matching TRBD2. Germline CDR1 reads SGHTA; CDR2 reads FQGNSA. The CDR3 is made up of 16 amino acids. V lost 2 bases and J lost 2; bases outside the gene matches: 6. The CDR3 nucleotides are TGTGCCAGCAGCTTACAGACTAGCGTGAACACAGATACGCAGTATTTT. This translates into CASSLQTSVNTDTQYF.

The V gene is TRBV19, the J gene TRBJ1-1; tentatively, D is TRBD1 (5 bases). The V and J ends lost 7 bases and 9 bases respectively, with 18 bases between them. The CDR3 sequence is 13 residues long. The germline CDR1 and CDR2 sequences are LNHDA and SQIVND (reference sequence). CDR3 sequence (DNA): TGTGCCAGTACCGACAAACAGGCGGGGAAAGCTTTCTTT. This encodes CASTDKQAGKAFF.

This clone was counted between two and nine times. The chain has TRBV2 and TRBJ2-7, with TRBD1 identical over 8 bases. Germline CDR1 is SNHLY and CDR2 is FYNNEI. V was pared by 4 bases and J by 1 base, with 3 bases of the junction left unmatched. This CDR3 is 14 amino acids long. CDR3 in DNA: TGTGCCAGCAGTGCTTACAGGGGGTCCTACGAGCAGTACTTC. It encodes CASSAYRGSYEQYF.

This clone was detected only once. This chain links TRBV7-9 with TRBJ2-5; 7 bases match TRBD1. The junction had 10 bases not matched to a gene; V was cut back by 2 bases and J by 1 base. This CDR3 is built from 17 residues. Per germline, CDR1 SEHNR and CDR2 FQNEAQ (reference sequence). The CDR3: CASSLPQTGDGQETQYF. The DNA for the CDR3 is TGTGCCAGCAGCTTACCGCAAACAGGGGACGGCCAAGAGACCCAGTACTTC.

The V and J genes are TRBV5-1 and TRBJ2-5, with TRBD1 identical over 7 bases. The CDR3 has 15 residues. Trimming removed 3 bases from V and 0 bases from J; junction bases left unmatched: 5. The germline V gene encodes CDR1 SGHRS and CDR2 YFSETQ. CDR3: CASSSGDSYQETQYF. The CDR3 DNA follows: TGCGCCAGCAGCTCCGGGGACAGTTACCAAGAGACCCAGTACTTC.

The V and J genes are TRBV5-8 and TRBJ2-7; perhaps TRBD1 as D (5 bases). The CDR3 is 12 amino acids. Trimming shortened V by 7 bases and J by 7 bases, and 15 bases separated the two germline ends. CDR1 and CDR2 (germline): SGHTS, YDEGEE. CDR3 nucleotides: TGTGCCAGCCGGCAGGGATATAGGGAGCAGTACTTC. Its translation is CASRQGYREQYF.

The rearrangement links TRBV18 to TRBJ2-5; TRBD2 aligns across 12 bases. Trimming took 3 bases from V and 5 from J; bases not matched to a gene: 4. Germline values: CDR1 KGHSH, CDR2 LQKENI. This CDR3 comprises 15 residues. The CDR3 DNA is TGTGCCAGCTCACCCGGGACTAGCGGGCGTGAGACCCAGTACTTC. Translating gives CASSPGTSGRETQYF.

V gene TRBV9 combines with J gene TRBJ2-2; D may be TRBD2 (6 bases). The germline V and J ends were trimmed by 7 bases and 6 bases, with 10 bases remaining between them. The CDR3 has 12 residues. Germline-derived CDR1 and CDR2 are SGDLS and YYNGEE. The CDR3 loop is CASRRGPGELFF. For the CDR3, the DNA is TGTGCCAGCCGGCGGGGCCCCGGGGAGCTGTTTTTT.